The rows below give T cell receptor beta chains drawn from one sample of a study of blood T cell repertoires in COVID-19. Clones were read by immunoSEQ multiplex PCR, and TCRdb kept only the in-frame ones, dropping some. The repertoire holds approximately 82,000 clones, with around 80% as singletons. Specimen: peripheral blood. The receptor set was obtained from a man aged 50 or older with active or convalescent COVID-19. CDR3s include the opening cysteine and the closing phenylalanine or tryptophan. The order of the fields is clone size, D gene, J gene, V gene, CDR3 DNA, CDR3 protein. D genes are given only for firm matches. Rows give clone size only sometimes, using once, few, many, or a class for an expanded clone.

>.|.|TRBJ1-5|TRBV10-3
TGTGCCATCAGTCCGACGCTAGACCTTTATCAGCCCCAGCATTTT
CAISPTLDLYQPQHF
>.|.|TRBJ1-3|TRBV20-1
TGCAGTGCTATATTCGGAAACACCATATATTTT
CSAIFGNTIYF
>.|TRBD1|TRBJ1-2|TRBV5-1
TGCGCCAGCAGCTTTACCGGGACAGAGGCCTATGGCTACACCTTC
CASSFTGTEAYGYTF
>.|.|TRBJ1-2|TRBV11-2
TGTGCCAGCAGCCCGAGGGGGGGGGATGGCTACACCTTC
CASSPRGGDGYTF
>few|.|TRBJ1-2|TRBV24-1
TGTGCCACCAGTGATTCGCCGACCGGGACTGATGGCTACACCTTC
CATSDSPTGTDGYTF
>.|.|TRBJ2-1|TRBV10-1
TGCGCCAGCGGGGCAGTCAATGAGCAGTTCTTC
CASGAVNEQFF
>.|TRBD1|TRBJ1-4|TRBV5-1
TGCGCCAGCAGCGGGGACAGTGCAACTAATGAAAAACTGTTTTTT
CASSGDSATNEKLFF
>.|.|TRBJ1-5|TRBV6-4
TGTGCCAGCAGTCGGGGGGCCGGCAATCAGCCCCAGCATTTT
CASSRGAGNQPQHF
>.|TRBD1|TRBJ2-5|TRBV9
TGTGCCAGCAGCCCGACGGGACAGGGAGGTTTGGAGACCCAGTACTTC
CASSPTGQGGLETQYF
>.|TRBD1|TRBJ2-5|TRBV19
TGTGCCAGTAGTACCACAGGGGGTGGTGAGACCCAGTACTTC
CASSTTGGGETQYF
>.|TRBD2|TRBJ2-3|TRBV7-9
TGTGCCAGCAGCTTTAGCGGGGTCAGCACAGATACGCAGTATTTT
CASSFSGVSTDTQYF
>.|.|TRBJ2-6|TRBV27
TGTGCCAGCAGCCCGAACGACTACTCTGGGGCCAACGTCCTGACTTTC
CASSPNDYSGANVLTF
>.|TRBD1|TRBJ2-5|TRBV24-1
TGTGCCACCGGAGACAGGGGTAGGGAGACCCAGTACTTC
CATGDRGRETQYF
>.|TRBD1|TRBJ1-6|TRBV18
TGTGCCAGCTCACCACCACAGGGGGCAGGGTCACCCCTCCACTTT
CASSPPQGAGSPLHF
>many|TRBD2|TRBJ2-1|TRBV20-1
TGCAGTGCTAGTCTGGCAGCGGGGGAACATGAGCAGTTCTTC
CSASLAAGEHEQFF
>few|TRBD1|TRBJ1-6|TRBV27
TGTGCCAGCTGTCCTCGGGACAGGGCTTCTTCACCCCTCCACTTT
CASCPRDRASSPLHF
>.|.|TRBJ2-1|TRBV5-1
TGCGCCAGCAGCTTGGCCGACTACTACAATGAGCAGTTCTTC
CASSLADYYNEQFF
>.|TRBD1|TRBJ1-2|TRBV28
TGTGCCAGACGGACAGGGGTCGACTATGGCTACACCTTC
CARRTGVDYGYTF
>.|TRBD2|TRBJ2-2|TRBV3-1/TRBV3-2
TGTGCCAGCAGCCAAGTGTTTAGCGGGGGCCATAACACCGGGGAGCTGTTTTTT
CASSQVFSGGHNTGELFF
>once|.|TRBJ2-5|TRBV6-5
TGTGCCAGCAGTACCCTACGGGGTAATCAGGAGACCCAGTACTTC
CASSTLRGNQETQYF
>few|.|TRBJ1-5|TRBV20-1
TGCAGTGCTAGTCCTACAGATAGCAATCAGCCCCAGCATTTT
CSASPTDSNQPQHF
>.|.|TRBJ2-1|TRBV7-2
TGTGCCAGCAGCCCTCGTAGACAGGCCTACAATGAGCAGTTCTTC
CASSPRRQAYNEQFF
>.|.|TRBJ2-4|TRBV10-3
TGTGCCATCAGTGATTCGGGTTCAGGGGCCAAAAACATTCAGTACTTC
CAISDSGSGAKNIQYF
>.|.|TRBJ2-2|TRBV28
TGTGCCAGCAGTTCGGGACAGAACACCGGGGAGCTGTTTTTT
CASSSGQNTGELFF
>.|.|TRBJ1-1|TRBV5-6
TGTGCCAGCAGCTTAGTAGATGTGAACACTGAAGCTTTCTTT
CASSLVDVNTEAFF
>once|TRBD1|TRBJ1-6|TRBV2
TGTGCCAGCATGGGACAGATTAATTCACCCCTCCACTTT
CASMGQINSPLHF
>.|.|TRBJ2-7|TRBV5-8
TGTGCCAGCAGCCCAGGGACAAGACTCTCCTACGAGCAGTACTTC
CASSPGTRLSYEQYF
>.|TRBD1|TRBJ2-1|TRBV7-9
TGTGCCAGCAGCTGGGACAGCCTACCCAATGAGCAGTTCTTC
CASSWDSLPNEQFF
>.|TRBD2|TRBJ2-5|TRBV7-2
TGTGCCAGCAGCCTCATGCCCGGGGGGTACCAAGAGACCCAGTACTTC
CASSLMPGGYQETQYF
>.|TRBD1|TRBJ1-1|TRBV6-5
TGTGCCAGCAGTTACCAGGACAGGGGGAACACTGAAGCTTTCTTT
CASSYQDRGNTEAFF
>.|TRBD1|TRBJ1-6|TRBV7-9
TGTGCCAGCAGGAAAACAGGGGATAATTCACCCCTCCACTTT
CASRKTGDNSPLHF
>.|TRBD2|TRBJ2-5|TRBV7-9
TGTGCCAGCAGCTCCGGCCGGGAGGAAGAGACCCAGTACTTC
CASSSGREEETQYF
>.|.|TRBJ1-5|TRBV3-1/TRBV3-2
TGTGCCAGCAGCCGGCGGTGGGGGCGGGTAGGCAATCAGCCCCAGCATTTT
CASSRRWGRVGNQPQHF
>.|TRBD2|TRBJ2-1|TRBV28
TGTGCCAGCAGTTTCGTCCCCGGTGGGACTAGCGGGGGGGCGGTCTACAATGAGCAGTTCTTC
CASSFVPGGTSGGAVYNEQFF
>.|.|TRBJ2-2|TRBV5-1
TGCGCCAGCAGCCCCGAAGCGGCTGCGAACACCGGGGAGCTGTTTTTT
CASSPEAAANTGELFF
>.|TRBD1|TRBJ1-2|TRBV10-1
TGCGCCAGCAGTCAGGGGGTGAACTATGGCTACACCTTC
CASSQGVNYGYTF
>.|.|TRBJ1-5|TRBV3-1/TRBV3-2
TGTGCCAGCAGCCCGGACACTACCGATCAGCCCCAGCATTTT
CASSPDTTDQPQHF
>.|TRBD1|TRBJ1-6|TRBV10-3
TGTGCCATCAGTGACCAACAGGGGTCCTATAATTCACCCCTCCACTTT
CAISDQQGSYNSPLHF
>.|.|TRBJ1-2|TRBV28
TGTGCCAGCAGTTCCAGGGGAGGGGGTAACTATGGCTACACCTTC
CASSSRGGGNYGYTF
>once|.|TRBJ2-5|TRBV4-1
TGCGCCAGCAGCCAGGCCGGCGGGATAAAAGAGACCCAGTACTTC
CASSQAGGIKETQYF
>.|TRBD1|TRBJ1-4|TRBV18
TGTGCCAGCTCACCCGGACAGGGGCGGAATGAAAAACTGTTTTTT
CASSPGQGRNEKLFF